These T cell receptor beta chains were read from a single sample in a study of blood T cell repertoires in COVID-19. The protocol was immunoSEQ multiplex PCR, while the TCRdb copy is restricted to in-frame clones and leaves out a portion. The sample holds under 200,000 clones, roughly four fifths seen once. The sample comprised peripheral blood. The receptors were gathered from a woman older than 75 with COVID-19, enrolled during active disease. The CDR3 runs from the conserved cysteine through the conserved F or W. D genes are given only for firm matches. Clone size appears in some rows only: once, few, many, or a class for an expanded clone.

size,D,J,V,CDR3,DNA
.,TRBD2,TRBJ2-1,TRBV9,CASSVEVDSGGIFNEQFF,TGTGCCAGCAGCGTAGAGGTTGATAGCGGGGGTATTTTCAATGAGCAGTTCTTC
once,.,TRBJ2-7,TRBV19,CASRELDSYEQYF,TGTGCCAGTAGAGAACTGGACAGCTACGAGCAGTACTTC
.,.,TRBJ1-1,TRBV7-9,CASSRAVRETEAFF,TGTGCCAGCAGCAGGGCCGTTCGGGAAACTGAAGCTTTCTTT
few,TRBD1,TRBJ1-1,TRBV27,CASSLMGQGATEAFF,TGTGCCAGCAGTTTGATGGGACAGGGGGCCACTGAAGCTTTCTTT
.,.,TRBJ1-5,TRBV15,CATSRDRLNQPQHF,TGTGCCACCAGCAGGGACAGACTCAATCAGCCCCAGCATTTT
.,.,TRBJ1-1,TRBV5-1,CASSPGTPARLAFF,TGCGCCAGCAGCCCTGGGACACCGGCCCGATTAGCTTTCTTT
.,.,TRBJ2-3,TRBV1,CTSSQDRTSGPTDTQYF,TGCACCAGCAGCCAAGATAGAACTAGCGGACCCACAGATACGCAGTATTTT
.,.,TRBJ2-2,TRBV18,CASSPPGQGHTGELFF,TGTGCCAGCTCACCACCCGGGCAGGGGCACACCGGGGAGCTGTTTTTT
.,TRBD1,TRBJ1-2,TRBV7-9,CASSLAPGQDPYGYTF,TGTGCCAGCAGCTTAGCGCCGGGACAGGACCCCTATGGCTACACCTTC
.,TRBD1,TRBJ2-3,TRBV30,CAWSVRYRGYTVDTQYF,TGTGCCTGGAGTGTAAGATACAGGGGCTACACGGTGGATACGCAGTATTTT
.,.,TRBJ1-5,TRBV19,CASLEGGNQPQHF,TGTGCCAGTTTGGAGGGTGGCAATCAGCCCCAGCATTTT
.,.,TRBJ2-1,TRBV4-3,CASSRSQNGDEQFF,TGCGCCAGCAGCCGATCCCAGAACGGGGATGAGCAGTTCTTC
.,TRBD1,TRBJ2-4,TRBV14,CASSQGQGQGIQYF,TGTGCCAGCAGCCAAGGACAGGGCCAGGGCATTCAGTACTTC
once,.,TRBJ2-7,TRBV10-2,CASSAPPLYEQYF,TGCGCCAGCAGTGCCCCGCCACTTTACGAGCAGTACTTC
.,.,TRBJ2-7,TRBV3-1/TRBV3-2,CASSQDSGPTYEQYF,TGTGCCAGCAGCCAAGATTCAGGGCCAACCTACGAGCAGTACTTC
.,.,TRBJ2-7,TRBV27,CASSLGNRGGEQYF,TGTGCCAGCAGTTTAGGGAACAGGGGAGGCGAGCAGTACTTC
.,.,TRBJ1-6,TRBV27,CASSPQVSSYVHF,TGTGCCAGCAGTCCTCAGGTGTCTTCATATGTCCACTTT
.,.,TRBJ2-7,TRBV5-1,CASSLQGPGYEQYF,TGCGCCAGCAGCTTGCAGGGCCCCGGCTACGAGCAGTACTTC
once,.,TRBJ2-7,TRBV10-3,CAISELNYEQYF,TGTGCCATCAGTGAGTTAAACTACGAGCAGTACTTC
.,TRBD1,TRBJ2-3,TRBV27,CASTVRYWTGGTDTQYF,TGTGCCAGCACAGTTCGGTATTGGACAGGGGGCACAGATACGCAGTATTTT